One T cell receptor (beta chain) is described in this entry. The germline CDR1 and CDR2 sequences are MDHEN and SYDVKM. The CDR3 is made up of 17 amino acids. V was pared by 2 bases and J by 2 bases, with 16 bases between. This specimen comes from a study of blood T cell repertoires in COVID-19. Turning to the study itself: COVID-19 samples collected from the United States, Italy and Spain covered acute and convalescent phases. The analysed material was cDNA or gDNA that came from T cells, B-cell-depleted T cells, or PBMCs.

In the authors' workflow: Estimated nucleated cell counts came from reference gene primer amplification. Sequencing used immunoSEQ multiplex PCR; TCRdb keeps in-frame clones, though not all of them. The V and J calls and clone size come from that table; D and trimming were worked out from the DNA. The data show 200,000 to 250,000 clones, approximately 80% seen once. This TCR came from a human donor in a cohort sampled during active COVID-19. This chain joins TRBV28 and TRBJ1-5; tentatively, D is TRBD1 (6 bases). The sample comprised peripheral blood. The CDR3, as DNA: TGTGCCAGCAGTTTACTACCACACAGGGCGGGCAATCAGCCCCAGCATTTT. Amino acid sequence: CASSLLPHRAGNQPQHF.